This TCR beta chain stems from a study of control samples from healthy donors and cancer patients. The repertoire was sequenced with immunoSEQ multiplex PCR; TCRdb's copy has only in-frame clones and lacks some. The data show over 60,000 clones, with around 90% seen just once and 1.5% to 2% held by the top ten. Trimming removed 4 bases at V and 0 bases at J, with 5 bases between. The germline CDR1 and CDR2 sequences are SGHRS and YFSETQ. The CDR3 is made up of 14 amino acids. This receptor was obtained from a woman aged 60-75 years with head and neck cancer. V usage is TRBV5-1 and J usage is TRBJ2-6; D perhaps matches TRBD1 (5 bases). Source material: PBMCs. In nucleotides, the CDR3 is TGCGCCAGCAGCCAGGGCTCTGGGGCCAACGTCCTGACTTTC. Protein sequence: CASSQGSGANVLTF.